This T cell receptor beta chain was sequenced during a study of blood T cell repertoires in COVID-19. Study summary: Nucleic acid was either cDNA or gDNA, and it came from T cells, B-cell-depleted T cells, or PBMCs.

How the authors handled the data: Estimated nucleated cell counts came from reference gene primer amplification. Clones were sequenced by immunoSEQ multiplex PCR, and TCRdb holds only the in-frame ones, with some missing. Clonal size and the V and J genes are those of that table, whereas D and trimming came from the DNA. The top ten hold roughly 6.5% of the sample, which has 60,000 to 85,000 clones, 79% seen once. CDR1 is SGHRS and CDR2 is YFSETQ in the germline V gene. This CDR3 contains 15 residues. V lost 4 bases and J 1 base, leaving 14 bases between the germline ends. The TCR originated in a woman in her fifties or sixties with acute or convalescent COVID-19. Sequencing was carried out using peripheral blood. The genes are TRBV5-1 and TRBJ1-1, with D tentatively TRBD1 (5 bases). The CDR3 here is CASSPGRGRNTEAFF. The DNA for the CDR3 is TGCGCCAGCAGCCCAGGGAGGGGCCGGAACACTGAAGCTTTCTTT. Full variable domain (outside the CDR3, taken from reference TRBV5-1 and TRBJ1-1): KAGVTQTPRYLIKTRGQQVTLSCSPISGHRSVSWYQQTPGQGLQFLFEYFSETQRNKGNFPGRFSGRQFSNSRSEMNVSTLELGDSALYLCASSPGRGRNTEAFFGQGTRLTVV.